Included here is one T cell receptor (beta chain) sequence, with context. Its antigen is undetermined. These data originate in a study of cytomegalovirus exposure and HLA in healthy donors. Study as a whole: Ancestry clustering placed 70% to 90% of roughly 400 genotyped donors in the Caucasian-associated cluster.

The PCR was carried out with 60 Vbeta primers and 13 Jbeta primers. Generated by immunoSEQ multiplex PCR, the TCRdb table keeps only in-frame clones and is missing some. This table holds 110,000 or so clones, 75% to 85% found once. Study results and limitations: The study flagged fewer than 200 TCR beta chains as cytomegalovirus-associated. Among donors in an Asian-associated ancestry cluster, a later analysis reportedly found fewer N-insertions than the roughly 700-donor mean.

The source material was PBMCs. The TCR was taken from a middle-aged man in good health and CMV-seronegative.

The CDR3: CASSLVGGRALNEQFF. CDR3 nucleotides: TGTGCCAGCAGCTTAGTAGGCGGGAGGGCCCTCAATGAGCAGTTCTTC. This chain joins TRBV7-2 and TRBJ2-1; 9 bases match TRBD2. The length of the CDR3 is 16 residues. V was clipped by 1 base and J by 6 bases; unmatched bases: 7. The germline gives CDR1 SGHTA, CDR2 FQGNSA. The variable domain in full, completed from reference TRBV7-2 and TRBJ2-1, reads GAGVSQSPSNKVTEKGKDVELRCDPISGHTALYWYRQSLGQGLEFLIYFQGNSAPDKSGLPSDRFSAERTGGSVSTLTIQRTQQEDSAVYLCASSLVGGRALNEQFFGPGTRLTVL.